The subject of this entry is one T cell receptor beta chain. What it binds is unknown. This entry is derived from a study of shared clonotypes between healthy human individuals. Study-level points and caveats: An anticipated effect of sequencing depth on clonotype sharing among donors was recognized.

Adults of Caucasian background living in Nashville, Tennessee made up all donors. The unsorted samples had around 88 million PBMCs used for genomic DNA. Several immunoSEQ 96-well plates shared each subset's DNA, each plate a replicate. Measured with immunoSEQ multiplex PCR; TCRdb has only the in-frame clones, and not every one. The repertoire has hundreds of thousands of clones, roughly 80% of them found once; the top ten carry about 11%. The CDR3 contains 13 residues. V lost 4 bases to trimming and J lost 13 bases; unmatched junction nucleotides: 10. CDR1 is WSHSY, CDR2 SAAADI, per germline. The clonotype comes from a woman between 40 and 50 years old in good health. Some clones in this sample may be carry-over from other donors' samples. Sequenced sample: PBMCs. V and J are TRBV10-2 and TRBJ1-2; 9 bases match TRBD1. The CDR3 here is CASSALGQGGVTF. The CDR3 nucleotides are TGCGCCAGCAGTGCCCTGGGACAGGGCGGGGTCACCTTC.